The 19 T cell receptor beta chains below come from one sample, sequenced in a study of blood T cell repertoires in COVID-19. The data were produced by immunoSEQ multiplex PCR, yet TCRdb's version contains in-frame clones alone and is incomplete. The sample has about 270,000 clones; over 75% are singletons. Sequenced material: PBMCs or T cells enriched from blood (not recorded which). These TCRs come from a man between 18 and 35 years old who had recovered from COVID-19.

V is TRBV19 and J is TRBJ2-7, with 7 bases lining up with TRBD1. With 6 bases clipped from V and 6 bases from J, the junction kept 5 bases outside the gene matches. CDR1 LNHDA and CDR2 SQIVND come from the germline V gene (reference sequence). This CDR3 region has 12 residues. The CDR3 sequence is CASRRQGREQYF. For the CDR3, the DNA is TGTGCCAGTAGGAGACAGGGTCGCGAGCAGTACTTC.

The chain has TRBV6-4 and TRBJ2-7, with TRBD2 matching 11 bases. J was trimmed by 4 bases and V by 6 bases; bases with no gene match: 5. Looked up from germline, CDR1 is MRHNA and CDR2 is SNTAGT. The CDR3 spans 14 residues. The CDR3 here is CASSLLAGEYEQYF. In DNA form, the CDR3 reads TGTGCCAGCAGCCTACTAGCGGGGGAGTACGAGCAGTACTTC.

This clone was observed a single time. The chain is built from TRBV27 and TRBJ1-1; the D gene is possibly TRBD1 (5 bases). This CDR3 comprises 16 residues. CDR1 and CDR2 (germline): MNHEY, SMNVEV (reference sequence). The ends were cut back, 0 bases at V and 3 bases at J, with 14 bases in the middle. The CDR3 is CASSLSAGLGDTEAFF. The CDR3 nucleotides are TGTGCCAGCAGTTTATCGGCCGGGCTAGGGGACACTGAAGCTTTCTTT.

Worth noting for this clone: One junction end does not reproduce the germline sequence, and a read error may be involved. In DNA form, the CDR3 reads TGTGCCGGCAGTTTAGGGGCGGGGAACTATGGCTACACCTTC. Its translation is CAGSLGAGNYGYTF. This rearrangement joins TRBV28 to TRBJ1-2; maybe TRBD1 (5 bases). This CDR3 has 14 residues. Germline CDR1 is MDHEN and CDR2 is SYDVKM.

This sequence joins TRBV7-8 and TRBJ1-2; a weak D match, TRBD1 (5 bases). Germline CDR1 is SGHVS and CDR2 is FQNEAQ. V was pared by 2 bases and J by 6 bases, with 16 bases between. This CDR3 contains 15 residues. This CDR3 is CASSLITGPRNGYTF. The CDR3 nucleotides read TGTGCCAGCAGCTTAATTACAGGACCTAGGAATGGCTACACCTTC.

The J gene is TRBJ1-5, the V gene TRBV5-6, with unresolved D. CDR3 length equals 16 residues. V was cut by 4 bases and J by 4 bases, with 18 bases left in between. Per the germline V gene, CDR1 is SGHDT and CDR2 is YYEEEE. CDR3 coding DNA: TGTGCCAGCAGCCTCTCTTTGAGCCCCCGGAATCAGCCCCAGCATTTT. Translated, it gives CASSLSLSPRNQPQHF.

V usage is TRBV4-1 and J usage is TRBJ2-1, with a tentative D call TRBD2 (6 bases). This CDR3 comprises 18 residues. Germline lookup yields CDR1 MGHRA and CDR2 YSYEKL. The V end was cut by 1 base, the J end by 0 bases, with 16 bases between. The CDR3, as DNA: TGCGCCAGCAGCCAAGGGGGAGCGGGCGTTATCTCCTACAATGAGCAGTTCTTC. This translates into CASSQGGAGVISYNEQFF.

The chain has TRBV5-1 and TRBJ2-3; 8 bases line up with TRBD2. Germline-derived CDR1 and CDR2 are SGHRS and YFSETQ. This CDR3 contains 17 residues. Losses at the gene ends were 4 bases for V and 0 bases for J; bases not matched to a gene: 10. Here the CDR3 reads CASSRGLAGASTDTQYF. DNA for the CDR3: TGCGCCAGCAGCCGGGGGCTAGCGGGTGCTAGCACAGATACGCAGTATTTT. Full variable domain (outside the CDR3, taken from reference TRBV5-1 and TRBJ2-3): KAGVTQTPRYLIKTRGQQVTLSCSPISGHRSVSWYQQTPGQGLQFLFEYFSETQRNKGNFPGRFSGRQFSNSRSEMNVSTLELGDSALYLCASSRGLAGASTDTQYFGPGTRLTVL.

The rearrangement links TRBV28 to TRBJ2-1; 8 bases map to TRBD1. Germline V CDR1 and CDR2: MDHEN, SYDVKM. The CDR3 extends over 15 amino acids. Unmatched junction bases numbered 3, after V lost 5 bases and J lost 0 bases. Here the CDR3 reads CASSRDRSSYNEQFF. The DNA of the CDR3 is TGTGCCAGCAGTAGGGACAGGAGCTCCTACAATGAGCAGTTCTTC.

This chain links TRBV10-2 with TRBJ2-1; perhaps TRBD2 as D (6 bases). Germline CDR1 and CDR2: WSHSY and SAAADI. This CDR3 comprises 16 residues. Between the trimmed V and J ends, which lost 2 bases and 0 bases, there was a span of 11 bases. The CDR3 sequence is CASSEGGVFSYNEQFF. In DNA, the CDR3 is TGCGCCAGCAGTGAGGGCGGGGTCTTCTCCTACAATGAGCAGTTCTTC.

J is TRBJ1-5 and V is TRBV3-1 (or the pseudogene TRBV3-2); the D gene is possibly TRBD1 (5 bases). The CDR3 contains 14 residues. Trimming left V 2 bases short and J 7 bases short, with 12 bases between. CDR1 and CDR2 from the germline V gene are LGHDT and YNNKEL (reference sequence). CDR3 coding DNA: TGTGCCAGCAGCCAATCACGGGGGGGGCAGCCCCAGCATTTT. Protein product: CASSQSRGGQPQHF.

The CDR3 bases are TGTGCCAGCAGCCAAGACGGGCCCCGCAGCGGGGGACGCCAAGAGACCCAGTACTTC. It yields the protein CASSQDGPRSGGRQETQYF. The chain couples TRBV3-1 (or the pseudogene TRBV3-2) to TRBJ2-5, with 8 positions matching TRBD2. The germline V gene encodes CDR1 LGHDT and CDR2 YNNKEL (reference sequence). With V trimmed by 0 bases and J by 1 base, 13 bases remained unmatched. The CDR3 runs to 19 residues.

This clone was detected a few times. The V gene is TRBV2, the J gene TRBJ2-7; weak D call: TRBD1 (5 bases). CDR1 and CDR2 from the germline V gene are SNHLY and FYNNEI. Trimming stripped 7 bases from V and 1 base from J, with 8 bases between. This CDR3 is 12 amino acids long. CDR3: CASKDSSYEQYF. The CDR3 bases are TGTGCCAGCAAAGACAGTTCCTACGAGCAGTACTTC.

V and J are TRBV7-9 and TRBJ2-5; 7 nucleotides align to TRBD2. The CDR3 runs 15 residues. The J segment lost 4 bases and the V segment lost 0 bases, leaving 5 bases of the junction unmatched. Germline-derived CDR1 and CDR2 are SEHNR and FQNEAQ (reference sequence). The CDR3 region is CASSLALGGSETQYF. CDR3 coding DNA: TGTGCCAGCAGCTTAGCGTTGGGAGGGTCAGAGACCCAGTACTTC.

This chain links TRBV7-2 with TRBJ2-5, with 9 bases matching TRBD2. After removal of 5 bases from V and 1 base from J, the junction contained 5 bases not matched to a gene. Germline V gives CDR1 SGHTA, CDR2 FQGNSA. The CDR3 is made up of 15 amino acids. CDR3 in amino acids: CASSILAGLQETQYF. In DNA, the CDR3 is TGTGCCAGCAGCATCCTAGCGGGGCTCCAAGAGACCCAGTACTTC.

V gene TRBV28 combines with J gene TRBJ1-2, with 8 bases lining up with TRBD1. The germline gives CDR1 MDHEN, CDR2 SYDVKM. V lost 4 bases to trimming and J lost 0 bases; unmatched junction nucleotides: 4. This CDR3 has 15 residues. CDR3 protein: CASSSTGATNYGYTF. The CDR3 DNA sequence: TGTGCCAGCAGTTCGACAGGGGCTACTAACTATGGCTACACCTTC.

CDR3 bases: TGTGCCAGTATCGACAGATCCCGCTACTATGGCTACACCTTC. As protein: CASIDRSRYYGYTF. The genes are TRBV19 and TRBJ1-2; D is possibly TRBD1 (5 bases). This CDR3 has 14 amino acids. Germline assignment: CDR1 LNHDA and CDR2 SQIVND (reference sequence). V was pared by 7 bases and J by 3 bases, with 15 bases between.

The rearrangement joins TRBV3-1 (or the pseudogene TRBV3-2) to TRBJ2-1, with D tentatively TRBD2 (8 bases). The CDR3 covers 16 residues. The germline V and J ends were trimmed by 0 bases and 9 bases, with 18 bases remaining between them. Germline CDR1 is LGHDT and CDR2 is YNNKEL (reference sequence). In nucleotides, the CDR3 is TGTGCCAGCAGCCAAGAGATGGGACTAGGGGGCACTGAGCAGTTCTTC. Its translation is CASSQEMGLGGTEQFF.

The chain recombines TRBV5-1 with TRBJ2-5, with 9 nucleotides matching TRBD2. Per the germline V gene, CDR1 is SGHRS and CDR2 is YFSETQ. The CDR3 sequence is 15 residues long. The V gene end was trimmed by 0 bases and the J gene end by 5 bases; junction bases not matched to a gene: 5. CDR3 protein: CASSLVPAGGETQYF. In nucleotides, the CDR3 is TGCGCCAGCAGCTTGGTACCTGCGGGAGGGGAGACCCAGTACTTC.